The rows below give T cell receptor beta chains drawn from one sample of a study of cytomegalovirus exposure and HLA in healthy donors. Generated by immunoSEQ multiplex PCR, the TCRdb table keeps only in-frame clones and is missing some. The sample shows over 100,000 clones, roughly 68% of them seen only once. What was sequenced was PBMCs. Receptor source: a woman in her 30s in good health and CMV-seronegative. CDR3s include the opening cysteine and the closing phenylalanine or tryptophan. Fields, in order: J gene, D gene, CDR3 length, V gene, clone size, CDR3 protein, CDR3 DNA. A D gene is named only where the DNA matches it firmly. Expanded clones get a size class; other rows say once, few or many, or leave the size out.

>TRBJ2-1|TRBD2|16|TRBV30|once
CAWSVPGTTRYNEQFF
TGTGCCTGGAGTGTACCCGGGACTACACGCTACAATGAGCAGTTCTTC
>TRBJ1-1|TRBD1|14|TRBV29-1|NA
CSVDTGAEGTEAFF
TGCAGCGTTGATACAGGGGCAGAGGGCACTGAAGCTTTCTTT
>TRBJ2-2|NA|15|TRBV4-1|NA
CASSQEPGFTGELFF
TGCGCCAGCAGCCAAGAACCAGGGTTCACCGGGGAGCTGTTTTTT
>TRBJ1-1|NA|13|TRBV6-6|many
CASILPVGTEAFF
TGTGCCAGCATACTACCTGTAGGCACTGAAGCTTTCTTT
>TRBJ1-2|TRBD1|14|TRBV6-5|NA
CASRGTDRAHGYTF
TGTGCCAGCAGGGGGACGGACAGGGCTCATGGTTACACCTTC
>TRBJ1-1|NA|14|TRBV7-6|NA
CASSVRPGGTEAFF
TGTGCCAGCAGCGTGCGACCGGGAGGCACTGAAGCTTTCTTT
>TRBJ2-7|TRBD2|15|TRBV11-2|NA
CASSLAGGSPYEQYF
TGTGCCAGCAGCTTAGCGGGAGGGAGTCCCTACGAGCAGTACTTC
>TRBJ2-7|NA|15|TRBV4-1|once
CASSQAGDTSYEQYF
TGCGCCAGCAGCCAAGCCGGGGATACTTCCTACGAGCAGTACTTC
>TRBJ2-1|NA|12|TRBV18|NA
CASSRTDNEQFF
TGTGCCAGCTCCCGCACGGACAATGAGCAGTTCTTC
>TRBJ2-3|TRBD2|14|TRBV27|NA
CASTWTSATDTQYF
TGTGCCAGCACCTGGACTAGCGCGACAGATACGCAGTATTTT
>TRBJ1-1|NA|15|TRBV9|NA
CASSERPQMGTEAFF
TGTGCCAGCAGTGAGAGGCCCCAGATGGGTACTGAAGCTTTCTTT
>TRBJ2-1|NA|13|TRBV29-1|NA
CSVLRASGYEQFF
TGCAGCGTTTTACGGGCCTCAGGGTATGAGCAGTTCTTC
>TRBJ2-2|TRBD1|16|TRBV11-3|NA
CASSLGGQGIPGELFF
TGTGCCAGCAGCTTAGGAGGACAGGGGATACCCGGGGAGCTGTTTTTT
>TRBJ2-5|NA|13|TRBV5-6|few
CASSPRSRETQYF
TGTGCCAGCAGCCCCCGGAGTCGAGAGACCCAGTACTTC
>TRBJ2-7|NA|14|TRBV7-9|NA
CASSLAGGMGEQYF
TGTGCCAGCAGCTTAGCGGGCGGGATGGGCGAGCAGTACTTC
>TRBJ1-1|TRBD1|14|TRBV4-1|few
CASSLLTGLTEAFF
TGCGCCAGCAGCCTTCTGACAGGGCTCACTGAAGCTTTCTTT